This entry describes one T cell receptor (beta chain). Its antigen is currently unknown. Libraries were prepared by immunoSEQ multiplex PCR; TCRdb keeps only in-frame clonotypes and omits some of them. The sample has around 67,000 clones, under 90% seen once. Autoimmune disease history or systemic immunosuppression meant exclusion. Cycle 7 day 1, cycle 4 day 1, and baseline were the timepoints at which blood was sampled. The data originate from a study of OX40 agonist ivuxolimab in advanced cancers. Findings of the study overall: Nonresponders, in some cases, also had low normalized T-cell clonal expansion.

This sample comprised CD4+ or CD8+ T cells sorted from blood, obtained in a trial of the OX40 agonist ivuxolimab. This receptor was obtained from an adult with an advanced solid tumor such as melanoma, head and neck, liver or kidney cancer.

The CDR3 coding sequence is TGCGCCAGCAGTCCAGGACTAGCGGGGGGCAGGGAGACCCAGTACTTC. This gives the protein CASSPGLAGGRETQYF. The V gene is TRBV4-1, the J gene TRBJ2-5, with 14 bases identical to TRBD2. The germline V gene has CDR1 MGHRA and CDR2 YSYEKL. The V segment lost 6 bases and the J segment 5 bases; nucleotides outside the gene matches: 8. There are 16 residues in the CDR3.